The present T cell receptor (beta chain) was sequenced within a study of cytomegalovirus exposure and HLA in healthy donors. Whole-study results and caveats: Productive status was seen about 87% or about 30% of the time for most TCR beta V segments in an earlier analysis. CMV antigen specificity of a few CMV-associated chains was confirmed in vitro. When a later analysis was performed, an Asian-associated ancestry cluster reportedly had fewer N-insertions than the 666-donor mean. Owing to their indistinguishability, certain V segments, notably TRBV6-2 and TRBV6-3, were excluded.

The CDR3 consists of 12 residues. Germline-derived CDR1 and CDR2 are SGHRS and YFSETQ. Trimming cost V 2 bases and J 6 bases; bases outside gene matches: 1. About this clone itself: The antigen is undetermined.

PCR was performed using 60 Vbeta and 13 Jbeta primers. Method: immunoSEQ multiplex PCR; TCRdb's copy keeps in-frame clones and lacks some. Here the sample spans roughly 160,000 clones, around 85% being singletons. The sample consisted of PBMCs. The receptor's source is a woman aged 30 to 39 in good health and CMV-seronegative. The gene calls are TRBV5-1 and TRBJ1-2; 7 bases match TRBD1. This chain's CDR3 is CASSFTGDGYTF. The DNA for the CDR3 is TGCGCCAGCAGCTTTACAGGGGATGGCTACACCTTC.